The clone carrying this T cell receptor beta chain was detected only once. The antigen remains unidentified. Trimming removed 1 base at V and 3 bases at J, with 10 bases between. The CDR3 is made up of 15 amino acids. Per the germline V gene, CDR1 is MGHRA and CDR2 is YSYEKL. Sequencing used immunoSEQ multiplex PCR; TCRdb keeps in-frame clones, though not all of them. This sample carries 38,000 or so clones, 85% of them seen once, and the ten largest clones take approximately 1.2%. This entry is derived from a study of STAT5B mutations in CD4+ large granular lymphocyte leukemia. Study results and limitations: TRBV06-family usage was enriched in top patient clones (8/27) versus controls (2/35).

The sequence was obtained from a human donor in good health. The sample comprised CD4+ T cells from blood buffy coats. This chain uses TRBV4-1 with TRBJ1-5; unclear D gene. The CDR3 loop reads CASSQVSGYNQPQHF. The CDR3 DNA follows: TGCGCCAGCAGCCAAGTTTCTGGGTACAATCAGCCCCAGCATTTT.